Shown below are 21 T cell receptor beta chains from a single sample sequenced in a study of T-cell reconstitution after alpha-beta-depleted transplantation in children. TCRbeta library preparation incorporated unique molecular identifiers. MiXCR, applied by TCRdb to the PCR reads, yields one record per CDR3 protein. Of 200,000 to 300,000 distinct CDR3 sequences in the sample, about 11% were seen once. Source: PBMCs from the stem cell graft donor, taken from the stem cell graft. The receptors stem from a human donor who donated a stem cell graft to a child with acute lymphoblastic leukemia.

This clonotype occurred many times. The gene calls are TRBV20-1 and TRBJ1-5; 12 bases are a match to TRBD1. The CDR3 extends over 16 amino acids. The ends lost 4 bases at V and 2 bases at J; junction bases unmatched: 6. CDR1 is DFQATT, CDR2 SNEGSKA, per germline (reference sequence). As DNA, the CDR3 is TGCAGTGCTAAGGGACAGGGGGCCTCGGGCAATCAGCCCCAGCATTTT. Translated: CSAKGQGASGNQPQHF.

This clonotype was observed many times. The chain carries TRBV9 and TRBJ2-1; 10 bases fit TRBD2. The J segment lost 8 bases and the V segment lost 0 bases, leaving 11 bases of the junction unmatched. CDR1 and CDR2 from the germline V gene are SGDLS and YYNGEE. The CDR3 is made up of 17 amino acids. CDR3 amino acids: CASSVVGDLAGVDEQFF. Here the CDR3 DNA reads TGTGCCAGCAGCGTAGTAGGGGACCTAGCGGGAGTTGATGAGCAGTTCTTC.

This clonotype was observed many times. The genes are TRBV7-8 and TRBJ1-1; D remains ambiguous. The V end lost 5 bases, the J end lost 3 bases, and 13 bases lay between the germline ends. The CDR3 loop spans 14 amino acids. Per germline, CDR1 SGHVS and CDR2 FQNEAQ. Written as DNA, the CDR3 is TGTGCCAGCAGCCTATATCCTCTGGACACTGAAGCTTTCTTT. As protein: CASSLYPLDTEAFF.

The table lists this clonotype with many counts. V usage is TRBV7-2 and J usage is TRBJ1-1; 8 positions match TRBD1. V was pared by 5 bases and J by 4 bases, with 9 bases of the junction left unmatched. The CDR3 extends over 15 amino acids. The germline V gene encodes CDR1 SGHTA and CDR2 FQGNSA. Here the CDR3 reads CASSPSGQGGTEAFF. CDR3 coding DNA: TGTGCCAGCAGCCCCTCAGGACAGGGCGGCACTGAAGCTTTCTTT.

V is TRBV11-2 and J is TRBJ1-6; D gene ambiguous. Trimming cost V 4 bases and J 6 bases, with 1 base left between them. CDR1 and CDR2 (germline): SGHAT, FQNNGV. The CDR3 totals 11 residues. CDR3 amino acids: CASSSNSPLHF. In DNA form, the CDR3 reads TGTGCCAGCAGCTCTAATTCACCCCTCCACTTT.

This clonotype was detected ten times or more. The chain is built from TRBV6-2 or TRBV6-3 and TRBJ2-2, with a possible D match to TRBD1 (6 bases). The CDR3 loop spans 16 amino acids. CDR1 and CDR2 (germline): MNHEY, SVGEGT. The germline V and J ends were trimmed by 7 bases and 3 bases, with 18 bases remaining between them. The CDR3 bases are TGTGCCAGCACCCTAGGGTTAGGGGGATACACCGGGGAGCTGTTTTTT. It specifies CASTLGLGGYTGELFF.

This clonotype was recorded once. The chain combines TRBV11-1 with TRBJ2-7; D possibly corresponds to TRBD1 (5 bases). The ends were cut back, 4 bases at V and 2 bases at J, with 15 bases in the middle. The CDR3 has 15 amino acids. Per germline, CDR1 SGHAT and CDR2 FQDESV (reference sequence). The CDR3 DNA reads TGTGCCAGCAGCTCTTTTGCCGCAGGGACCTACGAGCAGTACTTC. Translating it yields CASSSFAAGTYEQYF.

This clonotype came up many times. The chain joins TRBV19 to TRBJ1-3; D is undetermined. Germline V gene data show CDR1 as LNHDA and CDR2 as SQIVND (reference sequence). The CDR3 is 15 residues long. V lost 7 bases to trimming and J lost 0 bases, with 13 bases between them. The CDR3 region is CASMRARSSGNTIYF. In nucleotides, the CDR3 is TGTGCCAGTATGAGGGCTCGAAGCTCTGGAAACACCATATATTTT. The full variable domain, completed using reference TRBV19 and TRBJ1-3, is DGGITQSPKYLFRKEGQNVTLSCEQNLNHDAMYWYRQDPGQGLRLIYYSQIVNDFQKGDIAEGYSVSREKKESFPLTVTSAQKNPTAFYLCASMRARSSGNTIYFGEGSWLTVV.

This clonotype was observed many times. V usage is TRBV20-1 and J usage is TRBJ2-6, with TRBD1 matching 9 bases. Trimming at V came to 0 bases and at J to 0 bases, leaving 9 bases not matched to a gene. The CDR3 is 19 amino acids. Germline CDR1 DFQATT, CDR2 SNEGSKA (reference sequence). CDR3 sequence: CSARDPSGQGSSGANVLTF. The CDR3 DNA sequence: TGCAGTGCTAGAGACCCAAGCGGACAGGGGAGCTCTGGGGCCAACGTCCTGACTTTC.

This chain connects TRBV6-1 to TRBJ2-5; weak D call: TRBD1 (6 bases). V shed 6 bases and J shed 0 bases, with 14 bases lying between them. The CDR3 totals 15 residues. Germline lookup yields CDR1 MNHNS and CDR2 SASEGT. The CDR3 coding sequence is TGTGCCAGCAGGGGCCGGGACACCAACCAAGAGACCCAGTACTTC. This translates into CASRGRDTNQETQYF.

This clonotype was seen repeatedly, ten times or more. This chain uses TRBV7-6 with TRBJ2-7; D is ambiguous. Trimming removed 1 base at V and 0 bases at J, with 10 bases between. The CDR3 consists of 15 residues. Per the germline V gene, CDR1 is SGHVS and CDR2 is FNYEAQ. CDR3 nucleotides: TGTGCCAGCAGCTTAGGCGAACAGTCCTCCTACGAGCAGTACTTC. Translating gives CASSLGEQSSYEQYF.

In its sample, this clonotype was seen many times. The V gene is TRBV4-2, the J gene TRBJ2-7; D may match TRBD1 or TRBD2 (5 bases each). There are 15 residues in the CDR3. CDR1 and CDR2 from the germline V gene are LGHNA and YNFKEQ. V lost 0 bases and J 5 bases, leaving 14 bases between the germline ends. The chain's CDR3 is CASSQDLGESNEQYF. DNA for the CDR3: TGTGCCAGCAGCCAAGATCTAGGGGAGAGCAACGAGCAGTACTTC.

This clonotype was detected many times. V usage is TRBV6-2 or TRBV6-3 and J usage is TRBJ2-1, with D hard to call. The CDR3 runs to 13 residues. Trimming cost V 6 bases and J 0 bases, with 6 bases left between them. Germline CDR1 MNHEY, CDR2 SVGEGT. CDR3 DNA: TGTGCCAGCAGGGAAGACTCCTACAATGAGCAGTTCTTC. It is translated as CASREDSYNEQFF.

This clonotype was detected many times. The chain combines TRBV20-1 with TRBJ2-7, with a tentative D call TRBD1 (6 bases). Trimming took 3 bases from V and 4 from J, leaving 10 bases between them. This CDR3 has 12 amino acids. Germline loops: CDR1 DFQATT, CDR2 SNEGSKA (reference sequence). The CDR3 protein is CSARGAQYEQYF. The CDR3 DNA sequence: TGCAGTGCTAGGGGGGCGCAATACGAGCAGTACTTC.

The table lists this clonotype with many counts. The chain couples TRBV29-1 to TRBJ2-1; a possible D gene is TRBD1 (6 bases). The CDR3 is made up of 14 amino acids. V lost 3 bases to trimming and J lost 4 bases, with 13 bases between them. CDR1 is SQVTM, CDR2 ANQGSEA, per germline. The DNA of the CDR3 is TGCAGCGTTGATTGGCGAAGGGGGTACAATGAGCAGTTCTTC. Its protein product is CSVDWRRGYNEQFF.

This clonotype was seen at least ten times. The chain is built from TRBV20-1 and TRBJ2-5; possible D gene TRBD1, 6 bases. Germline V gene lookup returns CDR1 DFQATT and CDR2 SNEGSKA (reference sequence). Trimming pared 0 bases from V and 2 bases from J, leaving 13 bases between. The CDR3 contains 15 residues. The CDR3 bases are TGCAGTGCTAGAGATAATACAGGGCAGCAAGAGACCCAGTACTTC. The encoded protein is CSARDNTGQQETQYF.

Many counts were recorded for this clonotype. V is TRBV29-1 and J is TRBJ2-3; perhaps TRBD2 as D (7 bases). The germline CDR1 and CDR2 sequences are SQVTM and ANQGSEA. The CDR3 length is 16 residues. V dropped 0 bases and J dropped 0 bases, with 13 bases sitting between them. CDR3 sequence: CSVEDGGGPSTDTQYF. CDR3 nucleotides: TGCAGCGTTGAAGATGGGGGGGGGCCCAGCACAGATACGCAGTATTTT.

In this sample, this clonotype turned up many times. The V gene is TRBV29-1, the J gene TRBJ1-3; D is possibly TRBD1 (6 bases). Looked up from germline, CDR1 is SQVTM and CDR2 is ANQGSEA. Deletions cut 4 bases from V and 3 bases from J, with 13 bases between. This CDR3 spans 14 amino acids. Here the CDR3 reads CSVVGGAGGNTIYF. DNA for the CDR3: TGCAGCGTTGTTGGGGGCGCGGGTGGAAACACCATATATTTT.

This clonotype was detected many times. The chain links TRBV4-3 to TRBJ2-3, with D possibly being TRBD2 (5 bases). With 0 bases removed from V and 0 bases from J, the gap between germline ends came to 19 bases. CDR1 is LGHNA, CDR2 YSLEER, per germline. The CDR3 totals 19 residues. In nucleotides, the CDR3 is TGCGCCAGCAGCCAAGATTTAATCGTGCGGGTATATAGCACAGATACGCAGTATTTT. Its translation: CASSQDLIVRVYSTDTQYF.

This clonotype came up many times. The CDR3 spells CSVEDSLGVSDTQYF. The CDR3 coding sequence is TGCAGCGTTGAAGACTCGTTGGGGGTTTCCGATACGCAGTATTTT. V gene TRBV29-1 combines with J gene TRBJ2-3; D may be TRBD1 or TRBD2 (5 bases each). V was trimmed by 0 bases and J by 6 bases, leaving 16 bases between them. Germline loops: CDR1 SQVTM, CDR2 ANQGSEA. This CDR3 has 15 amino acids.

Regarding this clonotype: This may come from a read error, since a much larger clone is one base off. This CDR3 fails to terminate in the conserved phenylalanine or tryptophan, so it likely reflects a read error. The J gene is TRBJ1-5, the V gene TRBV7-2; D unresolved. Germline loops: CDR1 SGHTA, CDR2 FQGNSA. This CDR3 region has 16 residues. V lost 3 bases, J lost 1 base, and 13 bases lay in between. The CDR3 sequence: CASSLGSKRSNQPQHS. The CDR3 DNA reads TGTGCCAGCAGCTTGGGGTCAAAGAGAAGCAATCAGCCCCAGCATTCT.